This TCR beta chain was profiled in a study of T cells after yellow fever vaccination. Study-wide context: SMART-Seq v4 Ultra Low Input served to prepare low-cell-number fractions.

Researchers made TCR cDNA using 5'RACE template switching, and this step added a universal primer site and UMIs. TCRdb fed the 5' RACE reads into MiXCR, producing one record per CDR3 protein. The data hold some 9,300 distinct CDR3 sequences, with more than 4% observed a single time. Study-level points and caveats: Almost all vaccine-responding clonotypes escaped detection in sorted memory subsets on day 0.

The origin of this receptor is a man younger than 35 who received the YFV17D yellow fever vaccine. The sequencing here drew on PBMCs, either bulk or a sorted T-cell subset (CD4+, CD8+, memory, or dextramer-sorted; not recorded which), taken around 15 days after the first yellow fever vaccination.

CDR3 sequence (DNA): TGTGCCAGCAGCCCCCGGACAGGTCAGCCCCAGCATTTT. Protein product: CASSPRTGQPQHF. V is TRBV13 and J is TRBJ1-5; the match to TRBD1 covers 7 bases. CDR1 is PRHDT, CDR2 FYEKMQ, per germline (reference sequence). Germline trimming cut 5 bases from V and 6 bases from J; bases unmatched to any gene: 4. The CDR3 totals 13 residues.